This TCR beta chain was captured in a study of T cell repertoires in cytomegalovirus infection. CDR1 is MGHRA, CDR2 YSYEKL, per germline. The CDR3 is 14 amino acids. V was cut by 6 bases and J by 6 bases, with 17 bases left in between. TCRdb redid the calling of the reads with MiXCR, one entry per CDR3 protein. The data hold approximately 730,000 distinct CDR3 sequences, with roughly 28% observed a single time. About this clonotype itself: Its antigen remains unknown.

The receptor's source is a human donor in good health (CMV status not recorded). Some clones in this sample may be carry-over from other donors' samples. The chain couples TRBV4-1 to TRBJ1-2, with D unresolved. The sample here was cultured CD8+ T cells from PBMCs, taken from culture after CMV antigen stimulation. The CDR3 DNA sequence: TGCGCCAGCAGATTCCGGGCCGGTCAGGATGGCTACACCTTC. Protein: CASRFRAGQDGYTF.